These 12 T cell receptor beta chains came from one sample sequenced in a study of T-cell reconstitution after alpha-beta-depleted transplantation in children (dated by TCRdb to the mid-2010s). Receptor libraries were prepared by PCR. TCRdb shows the sequencer as Illumina HiSeq 2500. Molecular barcoding was employed in the preparation of TCR libraries, with unique molecular identifiers being used to normalize TCRbeta repertoire quantification. TCRdb reanalyzed the raw reads on its own, using fastp at Q25 for trimming and MiXCR for clone calling, and kept in-frame beta chains. Records with the same CDR3 protein are collapsed into one entry carrying the most frequent genes and DNA. The sample profile shows hundreds of thousands of distinct CDR3 sequences; 15% to 20% of them were found once. 25% to 30% of the sample belongs to the ten largest clones. The treatment or condition label on this specimen signifies: allogeneic hematopoietic cell transplantation with graft depleted of TCRalphabeta T cells and CD19 B cells.

The sample in question was PBMCs, mostly from graft donor cells, obtained 360 days after TCRalphabeta/CD19-depleted stem cell transplant. The receptors here all came from a boy less than two years old who had a stem cell transplant for Wiskott-Aldrich syndrome, so the T cells may come from the graft donor.

This clonotype was counted a few times. The V and J genes are TRBV7-8 and TRBJ2-1, with 9 bases fitting TRBD2. CDR1 and CDR2 from the germline V gene are SGHVS and FQNEAQ. The CDR3 runs 18 residues. V dropped 0 bases and J dropped 8; count of bases not matched to a gene: 14. CDR3 nucleotides: TGTGCCAGCAGCTTAGCTTCGACCCTAGCGGGATATCTGGATGAGCAGTTCTTC. Encoded protein: CASSLASTLAGYLDEQFF.

This clonotype was observed a few times. The chain couples TRBV27 to TRBJ2-2; possible D gene TRBD2, 5 bases. The germline V gene has CDR1 MNHEY and CDR2 SMNVEV (reference sequence). CDR3 length equals 16 residues. Trimming shortened V by 6 bases and J by 0 bases, and 14 bases separated the two germline ends. The CDR3 protein is CASSPKRRPNTGELFF. The CDR3 bases are TGTGCCAGCAGCCCGAAGCGGAGGCCGAACACCGGGGAGCTGTTTTTT.

This rearrangement joins TRBV20-1 to TRBJ2-7, with unresolved D. V lost 4 bases and J 1 base, leaving 8 bases between the germline ends. This CDR3 contains 12 residues. Germline V lookup: CDR1 DFQATT, CDR2 SNEGSKA (reference sequence). DNA for the CDR3: TGCAGTGCTAATGGGATATCCTACGAGCAGTACTTC. It translates to CSANGISYEQYF.

This clonotype turned up a few times. CDR3 region: CASSQAGIWQPQHF. CDR3 bases: TGCGCCAGCAGCCAAGCGGGGATCTGGCAGCCCCAGCATTTT. This chain uses TRBV4-1 with TRBJ1-5; no clear D gene. In germline, CDR1 is MGHRA, CDR2 YSYEKL. V was cut by 1 base and J by 7 bases, with 11 bases left in between. CDR3 length: 14 residues.

The chain is built from TRBV4-3 and TRBJ2-7; 8 bases agree with TRBD2. Germline loops: CDR1 LGHNA, CDR2 YSLEER. Trimming at V came to 6 bases and at J to 2 bases, leaving 9 bases not matched to a gene. The CDR3 spans 15 residues. CDR3 protein: CASRPRLASTYEQYF. The DNA for the CDR3 is TGCGCCAGCAGGCCCCGACTAGCGAGCACCTACGAGCAGTACTTC.

The V call is TRBV10-3, the J call TRBJ1-2; unclear D gene. The germline V gene has CDR1 ENHRY and CDR2 SYGVKD. Trimming cost V 6 bases and J 4 bases, with 18 bases left between them. This CDR3 comprises 15 residues. The DNA for the CDR3 is TGTGCCATCAGACCATTCGCCGGTCTCCTCTATGGCTACACCTTC. It yields the protein CAIRPFAGLLYGYTF.

This clonotype turned up a few times. This rearrangement joins TRBV5-5 to TRBJ2-5; D tentatively reads TRBD1 or TRBD2 (5 bases each). V was pared by 0 bases and J by 3 bases, with 15 bases between. The germline CDR1 and CDR2 sequences are SGHKS and YYEKEE (reference sequence). The CDR3 sequence is 16 residues long. The CDR3 DNA sequence: TGTGCCAGCAGCTTGGAGCCTCGATTGGGGGAAGAGACCCAGTACTTC. This codes for CASSLEPRLGEETQYF.

The rearrangement uses TRBV6-1 and TRBJ2-1; TRBD2 matches 15 bases. The CDR3 loop spans 15 amino acids. Germline CDR1 reads MNHNS; CDR2 reads SASEGT. V was clipped by 6 bases and J by 9 bases; unmatched bases: 6. The CDR3 DNA follows: TGTGCCAGCAGATCCGGGACTAGCGGGAGGACTGAGCAGTTCTTC. Its protein is CASRSGTSGRTEQFF.

This clonotype showed up just a few times. This chain connects TRBV7-8 to TRBJ2-1; 12 bases line up with TRBD2. This CDR3 has 20 amino acids. In germline, CDR1 is SGHVS, CDR2 FQNEAQ. V lost 3 bases and J lost 9; bases outside the gene matches: 21. This CDR3 is CASSFPDGLAGIVLIGEQFF. The CDR3 region has the DNA TGTGCCAGCAGCTTCCCAGATGGACTAGCGGGAATAGTGCTTATAGGTGAGCAGTTCTTC.

The J gene is TRBJ1-6, the V gene TRBV12-3 or TRBV12-4, with a tentative D call TRBD1 (5 bases). The CDR3 contains 14 residues. Trimming stripped 6 bases from V and 9 bases from J, with 15 bases between. CDR3 DNA: TGTGCCAGCAGCAGGGTTGAGTTCGGTTCACCCCTCCACTTT. Protein sequence: CASSRVEFGSPLHF.

This rearrangement joins TRBV5-6 to TRBJ1-1, with 7 bases aligning to TRBD1. Trimming at V came to 3 bases and at J to 8 bases, leaving 10 bases not matched to a gene. CDR1 is SGHDT, CDR2 YYEEEE, per germline. The CDR3 is made up of 14 amino acids. CDR3 nucleotide sequence: TGTGCCAGCAGCTACCCGACAGGGTCCTCGGAAGCTTTCTTT. This translates into CASSYPTGSSEAFF.

The V gene is TRBV12-3 or TRBV12-4, the J gene TRBJ1-2; possibly TRBD1 for D (6 bases). This CDR3 spans 15 amino acids. V was trimmed by 6 bases and J by 4 bases, leaving 18 bases between them. CDR3 loop: CASSLSPGAIYGYTF. The CDR3 nucleotides read TGTGCCAGCAGCTTAAGCCCAGGGGCGATCTATGGCTACACCTTC.